The sequence of this T cell receptor beta chain was determined in a study of spatial heterogeneity in lung cancer. The germline gives CDR1 MNHEY, CDR2 SVGEGT. This CDR3 comprises 16 residues. Trimming at V came to 6 bases and at J to 2 bases, leaving 7 bases not matched to a gene. One entry per CDR3 protein results from TCRdb running MiXCR on the 5' RACE reads. The repertoire holds 100,000 or so distinct CDR3 sequences, with nearly 4.5% as singletons. This sample's time point: sample taken at primary tumor resection. Unsorted samples of tumor, nontumor lung or frozen PBMC had their whole RNA sequenced. Study results and caveats: Tracking of tumor mutation counts was seen in expanded intratumoral alpha and beta TCR counts. Ubiquitous expanded TCR counts tracked ubiquitous nonsynonymous mutations, and regional counts tracked regional ones.

This clonotype was seen repeatedly, ten times or more. The antigen is not known. The chain is built from TRBV6-2 or TRBV6-3 and TRBJ2-3; 11 positions agree with TRBD1. The sequencing used lung tumor tissue, collected at surgery. The sequence was collected from a male donor with early-stage non-small cell lung cancer. Here the CDR3 DNA reads TGTGCCAGCAGCACCGGGACAGGGGGATACACAGATACGCAGTATTTT. Translation gives CASSTGTGGYTDTQYF.